The 24 T cell receptor beta chains in this list originate from one sample, sequenced in a study of Ad26.COV2.S vaccination and SARS-CoV-2 variants. The treatment was: about 20 received Ad26.COV2.S at low or high dose, single or two shots; 5 received placebo; per-sample allocation not given. Sample collection was performed on day 63 after the first vaccine or placebo injection. The assay was immunoSEQ multiplex PCR, and TCRdb's table has in-frame clones only and misses some. The profile shows hundreds of thousands of clones, roughly 90% of them singletons. The sample here was peripheral blood, taken in a trial of Ad26.COV2.S vaccine versus placebo. The receptor set was obtained from a person between 18 and 60 years old who received the Ad26.COV2.S COVID-19 vaccine or a placebo.

The V call is TRBV24-1, the J call TRBJ2-3, with 7 positions matching TRBD2. The CDR3 runs 16 residues. Germline V lookup: CDR1 KGHDR, CDR2 SFDVKD. J was trimmed by 2 bases and V by 2 bases; bases with no gene match: 6. The CDR3 DNA is TGTGCCACCAGTGATTCACTAGCGAACTACACAGATACGCAGTATTTT. Its protein is CATSDSLANYTDTQYF.

This chain joins TRBV18 and TRBJ1-2, with a weak D call TRBD1 (5 bases). This CDR3 region has 13 residues. V lost 5 bases, J lost 3 bases, and 10 bases lay in between. The germline gives CDR1 KGHSH, CDR2 LQKENI. The chain's CDR3 is CASSSGTDYGYTF. CDR3 DNA: TGTGCCAGCTCATCCGGGACGGACTATGGCTACACCTTC. The full variable domain, its missing parts supplied by reference TRBV18 and TRBJ1-2, is NAGVMQNPRHLVRRRGQEARLRCSPMKGHSHVYWYRQLPEEGLKFMVYLQKENIIDESGMPKERFSAEFPKEGPSILRIQQVVRGDSAAYFCASSSGTDYGYTFGSGTRLTVV.

The chain joins TRBV9 to TRBJ1-2, with a tentative D call TRBD1 (5 bases). The V and J ends lost 0 bases and 2 bases respectively, with 20 bases between them. Germline CDR1 is SGDLS and CDR2 is YYNGEE. This CDR3 is 18 amino acids long. DNA for the CDR3: TGTGCCAGCAGCGTAGGACCCCTACCGGGACCGGGAAACTATGGCTACACCTTC. This gives the protein CASSVGPLPGPGNYGYTF.

The rearrangement joins TRBV11-2 to TRBJ2-1, with D hard to call. The V and J ends lost 4 bases and 9 bases respectively, with 13 bases between them. Germline V CDR1 and CDR2: SGHAT, FQNNGV. CDR3 length: 13 amino acids. The CDR3: CASSSAPAAEQFF. CDR3 nucleotide sequence: TGTGCCAGCAGCTCCGCCCCCGCGGCTGAGCAGTTCTTC.

This chain connects TRBV5-1 to TRBJ1-4; D ambiguous. CDR3 length equals 13 residues. Germline assignment: CDR1 SGHRS and CDR2 YFSETQ. V dropped 4 bases and J dropped 5 bases, with 9 bases sitting between them. The CDR3 bases are TGCGCCAGCAGCCTGGACGGGAATGAAAAACTGTTTTTT. The encoded protein is CASSLDGNEKLFF.

This rearrangement joins TRBV27 to TRBJ2-7, with D uncertain. V was clipped by 2 bases and J by 4 bases, with 9 bases between them. This CDR3 contains 13 residues. Germline-derived CDR1 and CDR2 are MNHEY and SMNVEV (reference sequence). In DNA, the CDR3 is TGTGCCAGCAGTTTAGGTCGTGGTTACGAGCAGTACTTC. As protein: CASSLGRGYEQYF.

The rearrangement links TRBV14 to TRBJ2-7, with D maybe TRBD2 (5 bases). Between the trimmed V and J ends, which lost 5 bases and 4 bases, there was a span of 12 bases. Germline V gives CDR1 SGHDN, CDR2 FVKESK. This CDR3 is 13 amino acids long. CDR3 DNA sequence: TGTGCCAGCAGCTTCAGCGGTGGTTACGAGCAGTACTTC. As protein: CASSFSGGYEQYF.

This clone was counted between two and nine times. CDR3 sequence reads: CASSEAVMNTEAFF. DNA for the CDR3: TGTGCCAGCAGTGAGGCGGTCATGAACACTGAAGCTTTCTTT. This chain connects TRBV6-1 to TRBJ1-1; D is uncertain. V was clipped by 3 bases and J by 0 bases, with 8 bases between them. The germline CDR1 and CDR2 sequences are MNHNS and SASEGT. CDR3 length equals 14 residues.

The V call is TRBV3-1 (or the pseudogene TRBV3-2), the J call TRBJ1-1; no reliable D call. Trimming shortened V by 1 base and J by 13 bases, and 13 bases separated the two germline ends. The germline CDR1 and CDR2 sequences are LGHDT and YNNKEL (reference sequence). There are 12 residues in the CDR3. The CDR3 is CASSQGKAGDFF. CDR3 DNA: TGTGCCAGCAGCCAAGGGAAAGCGGGCGATTTCTTT.

The chain joins TRBV19 to TRBJ2-1; a weak D match, TRBD1 (6 bases). This CDR3 is built from 13 residues. CDR1 is LNHDA and CDR2 is SQIVND in the germline V gene (reference sequence). V was clipped by 7 bases and J by 8 bases, with 15 bases between them. The CDR3 region is CASTNTGGHEQFF. In DNA form, the CDR3 reads TGTGCCAGTACCAATACTGGGGGCCATGAGCAGTTCTTC.

The rearrangement links TRBV30 to TRBJ1-1; D unresolved. In germline, CDR1 is GTSNPN, CDR2 SVGIG (reference sequence). Deletions cut 2 bases from V and 0 bases from J, with 13 bases between. The CDR3 is made up of 15 amino acids. CDR3 in DNA: TGTGCCTGGAGTAGAGTGCCGGGGATGAACACTGAAGCTTTCTTT. The encoded protein is CAWSRVPGMNTEAFF.

This rearrangement joins TRBV10-1 to TRBJ2-1, with D hard to call. V shed 2 bases and J shed 12 bases, with 11 bases lying between them. The CDR3 consists of 12 residues. The germline gives CDR1 WNHNN, CDR2 SYGVQD (reference sequence). The CDR3 DNA follows: TGCGCCAGCAGTGAGCGGCAGGAACGGCAGTTCTTC. Translated, it gives CASSERQERQFF.

The rearrangement links TRBV19 to TRBJ2-2, with 10 positions matching TRBD1. Per the germline V gene, CDR1 is LNHDA and CDR2 is SQIVND (reference sequence). The junction had 3 bases not matched to a gene; V was cut back by 5 bases and J by 3 bases. CDR3 length equals 15 residues. The CDR3 sequence: CASSGGQGYTGELFF. CDR3 nucleotides: TGTGCCAGTAGTGGGGGACAGGGGTACACCGGGGAGCTGTTTTTT.

This clone was detected only once. The CDR3 DNA is TGTGCCAGCAGCTCTTGGTATGGGGGGTACGAGCAGTACTTC. This gives the protein CASSSWYGGYEQYF. The V gene is TRBV5-4, the J gene TRBJ2-7; TRBD2 is a possible D gene (6 bases). Trimming removed 3 bases at V and 4 bases at J, with 14 bases between. The germline V gene encodes CDR1 SGHNT and CDR2 YYREEE (reference sequence). The CDR3 extends over 14 amino acids.

The chain has TRBV10-3 and TRBJ2-1; 10 bases match TRBD2. Germline V lookup: CDR1 ENHRY, CDR2 SYGVKD. The CDR3 consists of 16 residues. The V and J ends lost 2 bases and 7 bases, in that order; junction bases with no gene match: 8. The DNA of the CDR3 is TGTGCCATCAGTGAGCCGCGGGGACTAGCGCGGAATGAGCAGTTCTTC. This translates into CAISEPRGLARNEQFF.

This clone was counted a single time. The chain combines TRBV27 with TRBJ2-3; D remains ambiguous. The CDR3 is 14 residues long. Germline V gives CDR1 MNHEY, CDR2 SMNVEV (reference sequence). Deletions cut 6 bases from V and 2 bases from J, with 12 bases between. CDR3: CASSVGRHTDTQYF. The CDR3 DNA reads TGTGCCAGCAGCGTGGGCAGACACACAGATACGCAGTATTTT.

The chain recombines TRBV5-5 with TRBJ1-4, with D possibly being TRBD1 (6 bases). V was pared by 2 bases and J by 5 bases, with 13 bases between. CDR3 size: 15 residues. Germline CDR1 reads SGHKS; CDR2 reads YYEKEE (reference sequence). CDR3 sequence: CASSFSGAQNEKLFF. The DNA for the CDR3 is TGTGCCAGCAGCTTTTCAGGGGCCCAAAATGAAAAACTGTTTTTT.

This rearrangement joins TRBV5-4 to TRBJ2-4; possibly TRBD2 for D (6 bases). The CDR3 has 11 residues. Per germline, CDR1 SGHNT and CDR2 YYREEE (reference sequence). V lost 4 bases to trimming and J lost 9 bases, with 8 bases between them. CDR3 in amino acids: CASSLGGIQYF. The CDR3 DNA sequence: TGTGCCAGCAGCCTGGGGGGCATTCAGTACTTC.

The chain joins TRBV7-6 to TRBJ2-5, with a weak D call TRBD1 (5 bases). Germline assignment: CDR1 SGHVS and CDR2 FNYEAQ. Between the trimmed V and J ends, which lost 4 bases and 2 bases, there was a span of 14 bases. The CDR3 extends over 15 amino acids. The CDR3 coding sequence is TGTGCCAGCAGCTCCAAGACAGTGAGACAAGAGACCCAGTACTTC. Encoded protein: CASSSKTVRQETQYF.

To note about this clone: Other DNA sequences within the sample encode an identical CDR3. The chain joins TRBV24-1 to TRBJ2-1; D unclear. The germline V and J ends were trimmed by 5 bases and 1 base, with 5 bases remaining between them. The CDR3 is 13 residues long. Germline V gene sequence: CDR1 KGHDR, CDR2 SFDVKD. CDR3 DNA sequence: TGTGCCACCAGTGGCGGATCCTACAATGAGCAGTTCTTC. It encodes CATSGGSYNEQFF.

The DNA of the CDR3 is TGTGCCAGTAGTTCTCCGGCGGGGAGCACAGATACGCAGTATTTT. It is translated as CASSSPAGSTDTQYF. The V call is TRBV19, the J call TRBJ2-3; D may be TRBD2 (6 bases). The CDR3 length is 15 residues. V was cut by 5 bases and J by 0 bases, with 12 bases left in between. Per the germline V gene, CDR1 is LNHDA and CDR2 is SQIVND (reference sequence).

In its sample, this clone was seen once. This chain joins TRBV7-9 and TRBJ2-1; 9 bases are shared with TRBD1. The CDR3 runs 16 residues. Trimming at V came to 4 bases and at J to 7 bases, leaving 11 bases not matched to a gene. Per germline, CDR1 SEHNR and CDR2 FQNEAQ (reference sequence). CDR3 DNA sequence: TGTGCCAGCAGCTCCTCGGGACAGGGTTTTCGAAATGAGCAGTTCTTC. Protein product: CASSSSGQGFRNEQFF. The whole variable domain, remainder taken from reference TRBV7-9 and TRBJ2-1, is DTGVSQNPRHKITKRGQNVTFRCDPISEHNRLYWYRQTLGQGPEFLTYFQNEAQLEKSRLLSDRFSAERPKGSFSTLEIQRTEQGDSAMYLCASSSSGQGFRNEQFFGPGTRLTVL.

The rearrangement joins TRBV19 to TRBJ2-3; 10 bases agree with TRBD2. The CDR3 has 15 amino acids. Germline V lookup: CDR1 LNHDA, CDR2 SQIVND (reference sequence). The V gene end was trimmed by 5 bases and the J gene end by 6 bases; junction bases not matched to a gene: 8. CDR3 nucleotides: TGTGCCAGTAGTGGAGTAGCGGGAGGAGGCGATACGCAGTATTTT. Translating gives CASSGVAGGGDTQYF.

The chain is built from TRBV5-1 and TRBJ2-5, with 9 bases fitting TRBD2. With 1 base clipped from V and 2 bases from J, the junction kept 9 bases outside the gene matches. CDR3 length equals 17 residues. Germline values: CDR1 SGHRS, CDR2 YFSETQ. The CDR3 spells CASSLNLAGVGQETQYF. The CDR3 DNA is TGCGCCAGCAGCTTGAACTTAGCGGGAGTGGGACAAGAGACCCAGTACTTC.